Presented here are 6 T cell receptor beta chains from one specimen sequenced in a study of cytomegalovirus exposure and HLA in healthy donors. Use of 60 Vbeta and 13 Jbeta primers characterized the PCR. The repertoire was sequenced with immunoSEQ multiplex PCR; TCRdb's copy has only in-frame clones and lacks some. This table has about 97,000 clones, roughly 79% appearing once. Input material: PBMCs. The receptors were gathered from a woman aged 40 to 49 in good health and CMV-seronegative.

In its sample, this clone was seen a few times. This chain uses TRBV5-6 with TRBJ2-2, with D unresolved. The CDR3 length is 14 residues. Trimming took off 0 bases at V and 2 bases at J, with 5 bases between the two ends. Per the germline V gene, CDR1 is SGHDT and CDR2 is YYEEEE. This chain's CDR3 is CASSLAGNTGELFF. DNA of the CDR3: TGTGCCAGCAGCTTGGCGGGTAACACCGGGGAGCTGTTTTTT.

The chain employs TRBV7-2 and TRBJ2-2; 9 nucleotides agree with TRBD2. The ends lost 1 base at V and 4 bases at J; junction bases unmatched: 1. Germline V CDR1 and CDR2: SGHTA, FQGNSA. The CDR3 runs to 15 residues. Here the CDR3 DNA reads TGTGCCAGCAGCTTAGGGACTAGCGCCACCGGGGAGCTGTTTTTT. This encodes CASSLGTSATGELFF.

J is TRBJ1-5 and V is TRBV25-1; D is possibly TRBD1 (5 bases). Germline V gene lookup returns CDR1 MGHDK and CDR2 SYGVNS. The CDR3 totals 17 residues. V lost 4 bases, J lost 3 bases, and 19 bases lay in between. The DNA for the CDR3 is TGTGCCAGCAGTGGGTTGGGGGGGGACCCCAACAATCAGCCCCAGCATTTT. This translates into CASSGLGGDPNNQPQHF.

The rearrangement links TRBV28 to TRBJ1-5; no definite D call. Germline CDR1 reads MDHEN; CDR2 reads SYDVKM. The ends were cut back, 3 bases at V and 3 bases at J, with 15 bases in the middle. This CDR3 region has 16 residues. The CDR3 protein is CASSLSSPVLNQPQHF. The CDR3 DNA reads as TGTGCCAGCAGTTTGAGTTCCCCCGTCCTCAATCAGCCCCAGCATTTT. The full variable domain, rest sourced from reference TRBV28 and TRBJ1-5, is DVKVTQSSRYLVKRTGEKVFLECVQDMDHENMFWYRQDPGLGLRLIYFSYDVKMKEKGDIPEGYSVSREKKERFSLILESASTNQTSMYLCASSLSSPVLNQPQHFGDGTRLSIL.

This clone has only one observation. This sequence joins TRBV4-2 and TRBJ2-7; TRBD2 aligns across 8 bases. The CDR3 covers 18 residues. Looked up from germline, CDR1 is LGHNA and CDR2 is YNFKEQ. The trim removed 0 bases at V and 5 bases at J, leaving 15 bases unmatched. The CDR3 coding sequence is TGTGCCAGCAGCCAAGATCTTAGGGGGACTAGAGGTTCCCACGAGCAGTACTTC. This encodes CASSQDLRGTRGSHEQYF.

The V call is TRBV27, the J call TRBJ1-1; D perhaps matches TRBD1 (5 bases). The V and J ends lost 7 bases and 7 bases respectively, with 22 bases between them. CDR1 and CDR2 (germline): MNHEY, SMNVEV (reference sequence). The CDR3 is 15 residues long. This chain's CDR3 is CASTPQPRALGEAFF. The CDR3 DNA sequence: TGTGCCAGCACTCCCCAGCCCAGGGCTCTTGGTGAAGCTTTCTTT.